The rows below give T cell receptor beta chains drawn from one sample of a study of breast tumors, draining lymph nodes, adjacent tissues. MiXCR, run by TCRdb on the multiplex PCR reads, gives a single entry per CDR3 protein. Of about 17,000 distinct CDR3 sequences listed, roughly 64% are singletons. The sequenced sample was tumor-adjacent breast tissue. The receptors shown here come from a female donor with breast cancer. Some clones in this sample may be carry-over from other donors' samples. Both conserved end residues are part of each CDR3. A D gene is named only where the DNA matches it firmly. A clone size is listed for some rows: how often the clone was seen (once, few, many), or a class if it is expanded.

j_gene: TRBJ2-3
v_gene: TRBV14
d_gene: -
abundance: -
CDR3nt: TGTACCAGCAGCCAACGGATTGGGCATGCGGATACGCCGTATTTT
CDR3aa: CTSSQRIGHADTPYF

j_gene: TRBJ2-7
v_gene: TRBV5-6
d_gene: -
abundance: -
CDR3nt: TGTGCCAGCAGCTTGTCCAGATCCTACGAGCAGTACTTC
CDR3aa: CASSLSRSYEQYF

j_gene: TRBJ2-3
v_gene: TRBV5-1
d_gene: TRBD2
abundance: medium-sized
CDR3nt: TGCGCCAGCAGCTTGTTCGGTAGCGGGTTGGCCACAGATACGCAGTATTTT
CDR3aa: CASSLFGSGLATDTQYF

j_gene: TRBJ1-2
v_gene: TRBV19
d_gene: TRBD1
abundance: medium-sized
CDR3nt: TGTGCCAGTAGGCGGGACAGGGGCTTCAACTATGGCTACACCTTC
CDR3aa: CASRRDRGFNYGYTF

j_gene: TRBJ2-3
v_gene: TRBV20-1
d_gene: -
abundance: -
CDR3nt: TGCAGTGCCGAAAGATCCCCAGATACGCAGTATTTT
CDR3aa: CSAERSPDTQYF

j_gene: TRBJ1-1
v_gene: TRBV7-2
d_gene: -
abundance: many
CDR3nt: TGTGCCAGCAGCTTAGCGTCAATCGTCGGGAGCACTGAAGCTTTCTTT
CDR3aa: CASSLASIVGSTEAFF

j_gene: TRBJ2-3
v_gene: TRBV11-1
d_gene: -
abundance: many
CDR3nt: TGTGCCAGCAGCCCACGCAATCTCGACAGCACAGATACGCAGTATTTT
CDR3aa: CASSPRNLDSTDTQYF

j_gene: TRBJ1-2
v_gene: TRBV20-1
d_gene: -
abundance: -
CDR3nt: TGCAGTGCCCCCTATGACGGGGGGATAAGCTATGGCTACACCTTC
CDR3aa: CSAPYDGGISYGYTF

j_gene: TRBJ1-2
v_gene: TRBV29-1
d_gene: TRBD1
abundance: -
CDR3nt: TGCAGCGTTGCAGGGGGGTATGGCTACACCTTC
CDR3aa: CSVAGGYGYTF

j_gene: TRBJ1-2
v_gene: TRBV5-4
d_gene: -
abundance: -
CDR3nt: TGTGCCAGCAGCTTGGGGACGGCTAGTTACTATGGCTACACCTTC
CDR3aa: CASSLGTASYYGYTF

j_gene: TRBJ1-2
v_gene: TRBV19
d_gene: -
abundance: -
CDR3nt: TGTGCCAGTAGTAACCGGGACCAAATAGGAGGCTACACCTTC
CDR3aa: CASSNRDQIGGYTF

j_gene: TRBJ1-2
v_gene: TRBV20-1
d_gene: -
abundance: -
CDR3nt: TGCAGTGCTAGTACAGATTATGGCTACACCTTC
CDR3aa: CSASTDYGYTF

j_gene: TRBJ2-5
v_gene: TRBV3-1
d_gene: -
abundance: many
CDR3nt: TGTGCCAGCAGCCAGCGGGGACAAGAGACCCAGTACTTC
CDR3aa: CASSQRGQETQYF

j_gene: TRBJ2-1
v_gene: TRBV6-4
d_gene: TRBD2
abundance: many
CDR3nt: TGTGCCAGCAGTGACCGGCCGGGGGGGACCAATGAGCAGTTCTTC
CDR3aa: CASSDRPGGTNEQFF

j_gene: TRBJ2-5
v_gene: TRBV6-6
d_gene: TRBD2
abundance: many
CDR3nt: TGTGCCAGCAGTACCCGGGGGGGTCAAGAGACCCAGTACTTC
CDR3aa: CASSTRGGQETQYF

j_gene: TRBJ1-6
v_gene: TRBV14
d_gene: -
abundance: -
CDR3nt: TGTGCCAGCAGCCAAGAAAGGGGGAGTGGTTCTCCCCTCCACTTT
CDR3aa: CASSQERGSGSPLHF

j_gene: TRBJ2-1
v_gene: TRBV24-1
d_gene: TRBD2
abundance: -
CDR3nt: TGTGCCACCAGTGATTTGAGTAGCGGGAGGGTGAATGAGCAGTTCTTC
CDR3aa: CATSDLSSGRVNEQFF

j_gene: TRBJ1-5
v_gene: TRBV19
d_gene: TRBD1
abundance: -
CDR3nt: TGTGCCAGTAGTCGGGACAGGGGAATCAATCAGCCCCAGCATTTT
CDR3aa: CASSRDRGINQPQHF

j_gene: TRBJ2-7
v_gene: TRBV27
d_gene: -
abundance: -
CDR3nt: TGTGCCAGTCATGACGGGTACGAGCAGTACTTC
CDR3aa: CASHDGYEQYF

j_gene: TRBJ1-1
v_gene: TRBV20-1
d_gene: -
abundance: -
CDR3nt: TGCAGTGCTAGAGATGGGGGGGCAGTCGTGAACACTGAAGCTTTCTTT
CDR3aa: CSARDGGAVVNTEAFF

j_gene: TRBJ1-6
v_gene: TRBV5-6
d_gene: -
abundance: many
CDR3nt: TGTGCCAGCAGCTTGATGGGGAAATATAATTCACCCCTCCACTTT
CDR3aa: CASSLMGKYNSPLHF

j_gene: TRBJ2-7
v_gene: TRBV20-1
d_gene: -
abundance: -
CDR3nt: TGCAGTGCGCCCGAGGGTAGCTCCTACGAGCAGTACTTC
CDR3aa: CSAPEGSSYEQYF

j_gene: TRBJ2-3
v_gene: TRBV29-1
d_gene: -
abundance: -
CDR3nt: TGCAGCGTTGTAGACAGGCGATACGCAGATACGCAGTATTTT
CDR3aa: CSVVDRRYADTQYF

j_gene: TRBJ1-5
v_gene: TRBV15
d_gene: -
abundance: -
CDR3nt: TGTGCCACCAGCAGGAAAGATCAGCCCCAGCATTTT
CDR3aa: CATSRKDQPQHF

j_gene: TRBJ1-3
v_gene: TRBV5-1
d_gene: -
abundance: -
CDR3nt: TGCGCCAGCAGCCCGCAGAACTCTGGAAACACCATATATTTT
CDR3aa: CASSPQNSGNTIYF

j_gene: TRBJ2-3
v_gene: TRBV5-1
d_gene: -
abundance: -
CDR3nt: TGCGCCAGCAGCTTGAGTCCGTGGGCGCAGTATTTT
CDR3aa: CASSLSPWAQYF

j_gene: TRBJ1-1
v_gene: TRBV28
d_gene: -
abundance: many
CDR3nt: TGTGCCAGCAGTTTAGGCGGGGACACTGAAGCTTTCTTT
CDR3aa: CASSLGGDTEAFF

j_gene: TRBJ1-3
v_gene: TRBV20-1
d_gene: -
abundance: -
CDR3nt: TGCAGTGCTAGCGGGGCGGGCGGGATAATATATTTT
CDR3aa: CSASGAGGIIYF

j_gene: TRBJ1-5
v_gene: TRBV20-1
d_gene: -
abundance: -
CDR3nt: TGCAGTGCGGAAACAGGGTTCAATCAGCCCCAGCATTTT
CDR3aa: CSAETGFNQPQHF

j_gene: TRBJ2-3
v_gene: TRBV7-2
d_gene: -
abundance: many
CDR3nt: TGTGCCAGCAGCCATTATGGAGATACGCAGTATTTT
CDR3aa: CASSHYGDTQYF

j_gene: TRBJ1-3
v_gene: TRBV9
d_gene: -
abundance: medium-sized
CDR3nt: TGTGCCAGCAGCGTAAGCGACGCCTCTGGAAACACCATATATTTT
CDR3aa: CASSVSDASGNTIYF

j_gene: TRBJ1-3
v_gene: TRBV7-8
d_gene: TRBD1
abundance: -
CDR3nt: TGTGCCAGCAGCTTTAAAGGGAGACAGGGGACTGGAAACACCATATATTTT
CDR3aa: CASSFKGRQGTGNTIYF

j_gene: TRBJ1-2
v_gene: TRBV9
d_gene: -
abundance: -
CDR3nt: TGTGCCAGCAGCAAGGAAAGCCCAGCCTTATACCATGGCTACACCTTC
CDR3aa: CASSKESPALYHGYTF

j_gene: TRBJ1-5
v_gene: TRBV20-1
d_gene: -
abundance: -
CDR3nt: TGCAGTGCTAGAGTGGGTGGCAGCAATCAGCCCCAGCATTTT
CDR3aa: CSARVGGSNQPQHF

j_gene: TRBJ1-2
v_gene: TRBV19
d_gene: -
abundance: few
CDR3nt: TGTGCCAGTAGTATTGGTCAGGGGTATGGCTACACCTTC
CDR3aa: CASSIGQGYGYTF

j_gene: TRBJ1-5
v_gene: TRBV12-3/TRBV12-4
d_gene: -
abundance: medium-sized
CDR3nt: TGTGCCAGCACGGAGTATAGCAATCAGCCCCAGCATTTT
CDR3aa: CASTEYSNQPQHF